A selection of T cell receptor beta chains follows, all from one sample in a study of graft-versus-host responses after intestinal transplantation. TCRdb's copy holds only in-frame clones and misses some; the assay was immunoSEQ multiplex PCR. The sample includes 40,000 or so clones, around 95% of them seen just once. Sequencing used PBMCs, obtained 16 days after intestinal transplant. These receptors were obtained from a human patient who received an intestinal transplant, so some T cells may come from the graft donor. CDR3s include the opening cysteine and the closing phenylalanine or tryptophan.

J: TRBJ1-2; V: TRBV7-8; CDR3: CASSLDSYGYTF
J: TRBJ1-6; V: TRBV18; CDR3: CASLKQGLGNSPLHF
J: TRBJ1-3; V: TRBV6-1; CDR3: CASKGDSGNTIYF
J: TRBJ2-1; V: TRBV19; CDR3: CASTPTGLNEQFF
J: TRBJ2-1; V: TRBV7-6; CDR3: CASSLAGGTDEQFF
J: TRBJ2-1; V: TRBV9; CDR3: CASSVEGGIYNEQFF
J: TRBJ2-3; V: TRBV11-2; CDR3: CASSLIGGTDTQYF
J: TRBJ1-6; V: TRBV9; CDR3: CASSPTSQGGSPLHF
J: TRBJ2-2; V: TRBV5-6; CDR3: CASSLGNTGELFF
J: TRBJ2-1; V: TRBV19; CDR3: CASSTTDTYNEQFF
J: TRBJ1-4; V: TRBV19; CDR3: CASSIAKSTNEKLFF
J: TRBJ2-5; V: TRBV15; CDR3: CATSGPTGGGQETQYF
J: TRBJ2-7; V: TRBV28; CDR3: CASSLGGRFEQYF
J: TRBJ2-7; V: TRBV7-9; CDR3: CASSLGDRVSEQYF
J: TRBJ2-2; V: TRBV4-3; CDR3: CASAPGTGNTGELFF
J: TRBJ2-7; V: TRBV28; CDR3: CASSLRGLAAYEQYF
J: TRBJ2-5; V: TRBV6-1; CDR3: CASSDYPQETQYF
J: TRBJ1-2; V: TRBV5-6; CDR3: CASSLRTGAYGYTF
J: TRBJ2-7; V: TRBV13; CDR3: CASRFEVGEQYF
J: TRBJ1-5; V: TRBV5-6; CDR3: CASSLWGTGLQPQHF
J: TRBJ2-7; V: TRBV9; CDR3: CASSSGTGGYEQYF
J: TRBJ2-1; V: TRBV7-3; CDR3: CASSLTGTSIGEQFF
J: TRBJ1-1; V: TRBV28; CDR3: CASSLALNTEAFF
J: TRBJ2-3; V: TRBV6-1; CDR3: CASSTEGSSTDTQYF
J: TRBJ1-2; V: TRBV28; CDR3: CASWRQGNYGYTF
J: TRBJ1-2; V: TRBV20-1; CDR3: CRGQFGYTF
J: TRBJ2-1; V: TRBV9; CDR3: CASSATGGPNEQFF
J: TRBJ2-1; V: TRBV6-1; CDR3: CASSPGHYNEQFF